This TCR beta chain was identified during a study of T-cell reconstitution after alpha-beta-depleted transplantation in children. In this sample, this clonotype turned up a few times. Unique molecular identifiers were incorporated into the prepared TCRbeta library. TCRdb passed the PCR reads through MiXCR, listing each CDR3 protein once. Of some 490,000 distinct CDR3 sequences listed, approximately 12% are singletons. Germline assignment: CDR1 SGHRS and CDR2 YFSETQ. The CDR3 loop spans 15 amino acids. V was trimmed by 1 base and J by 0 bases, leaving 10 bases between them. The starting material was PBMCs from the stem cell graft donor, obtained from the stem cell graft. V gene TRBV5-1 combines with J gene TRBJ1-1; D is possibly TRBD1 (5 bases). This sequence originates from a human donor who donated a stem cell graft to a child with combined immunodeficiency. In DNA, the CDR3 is TGCGCCAGCAGCTTGAGGGCAGGGCTGAACACTGAAGCTTTCTTT. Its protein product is CASSLRAGLNTEAFF.